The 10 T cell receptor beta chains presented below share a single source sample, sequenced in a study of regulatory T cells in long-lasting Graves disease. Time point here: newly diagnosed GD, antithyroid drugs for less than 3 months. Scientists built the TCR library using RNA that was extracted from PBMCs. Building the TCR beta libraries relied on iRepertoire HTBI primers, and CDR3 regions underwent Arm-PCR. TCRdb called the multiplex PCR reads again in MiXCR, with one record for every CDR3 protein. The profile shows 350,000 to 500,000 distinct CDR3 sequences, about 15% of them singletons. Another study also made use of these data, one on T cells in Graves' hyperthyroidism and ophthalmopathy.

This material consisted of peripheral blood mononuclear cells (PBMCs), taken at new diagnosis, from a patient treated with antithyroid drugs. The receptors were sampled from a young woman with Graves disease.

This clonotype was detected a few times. In DNA, the CDR3 is TGTGCCAGCAGCCCAGCCCCAGGGACGCACGGCTACACCTTC. The encoded protein is CASSPAPGTHGYTF. The J gene is TRBJ1-2, the V gene TRBV9; a weak D match, TRBD1 (5 bases). This CDR3 has 14 amino acids. The V end lost 4 bases, the J end lost 8 bases, and 18 bases lay between the germline ends. Germline-derived CDR1 and CDR2 are SGDLS and YYNGEE.

CDR3 bases: TGTGCCAGCACTAACGACCCACCCCTCGGGGAGCTGTTTTTT. Its protein product is CASTNDPPLGELFF. This chain connects TRBV28 to TRBJ2-2, with D hard to call. Trimming removed 7 bases from V and 7 bases from J, with 16 bases in between. There are 14 residues in the CDR3. The V gene's germline CDR1 is MDHEN and CDR2 SYDVKM.

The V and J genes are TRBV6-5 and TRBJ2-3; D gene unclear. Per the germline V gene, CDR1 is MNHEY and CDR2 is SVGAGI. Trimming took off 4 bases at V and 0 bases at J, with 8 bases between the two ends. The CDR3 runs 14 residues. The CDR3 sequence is CASSFLTSTDTQYF. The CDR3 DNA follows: TGTGCCAGCAGTTTCCTTACTAGCACAGATACGCAGTATTTT.

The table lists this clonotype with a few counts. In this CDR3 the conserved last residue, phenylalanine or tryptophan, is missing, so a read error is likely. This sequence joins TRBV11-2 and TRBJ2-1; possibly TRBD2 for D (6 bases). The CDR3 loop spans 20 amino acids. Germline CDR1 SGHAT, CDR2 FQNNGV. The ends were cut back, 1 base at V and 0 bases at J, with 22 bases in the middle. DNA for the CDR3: TGTGCCAGCAGCTTAGGAATAAGGCCCCGGGAGACTAGCTCCTACAATGAGCAGTTCCTC. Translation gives CASSLGIRPRETSSYNEQFL.

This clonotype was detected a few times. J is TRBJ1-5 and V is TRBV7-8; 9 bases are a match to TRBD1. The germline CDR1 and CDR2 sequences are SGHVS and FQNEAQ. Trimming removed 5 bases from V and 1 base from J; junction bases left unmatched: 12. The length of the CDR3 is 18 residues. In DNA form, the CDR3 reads TGTGCCAGCAGCAAACAATTGAGCGGGACAGGGAGCAATCAGCCCCAGCATTTT. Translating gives CASSKQLSGTGSNQPQHF.

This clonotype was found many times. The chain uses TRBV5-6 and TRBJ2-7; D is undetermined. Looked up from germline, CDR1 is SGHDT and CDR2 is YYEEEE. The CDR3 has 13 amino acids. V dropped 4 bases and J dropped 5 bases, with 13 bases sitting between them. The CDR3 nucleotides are TGTGCCAGCAGCCAACCCAATTTGGACGAGCAGTACTTC. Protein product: CASSQPNLDEQYF.

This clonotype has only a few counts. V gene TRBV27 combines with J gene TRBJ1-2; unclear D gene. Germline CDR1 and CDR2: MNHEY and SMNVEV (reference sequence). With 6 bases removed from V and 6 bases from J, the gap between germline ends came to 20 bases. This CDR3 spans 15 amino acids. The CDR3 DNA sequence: TGTGCCAGCAGACCGGGAGGCTCCTTAGCGCATGGCTACACCTTC. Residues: CASRPGGSLAHGYTF.

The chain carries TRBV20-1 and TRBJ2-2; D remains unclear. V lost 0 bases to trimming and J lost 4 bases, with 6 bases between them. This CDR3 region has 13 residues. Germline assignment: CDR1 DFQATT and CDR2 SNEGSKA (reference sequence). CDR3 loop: CSARDPGTGELFF. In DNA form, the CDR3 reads TGCAGTGCTAGAGATCCGGGCACCGGGGAGCTGTTTTTT.

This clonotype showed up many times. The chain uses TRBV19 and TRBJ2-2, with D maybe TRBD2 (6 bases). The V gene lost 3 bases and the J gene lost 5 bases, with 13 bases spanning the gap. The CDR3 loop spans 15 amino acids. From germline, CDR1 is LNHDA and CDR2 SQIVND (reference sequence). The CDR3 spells CASSMMGAGTGELFF. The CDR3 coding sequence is TGTGCCAGTAGTATGATGGGAGCGGGTACCGGGGAGCTGTTTTTT. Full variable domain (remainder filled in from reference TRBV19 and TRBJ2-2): DGGITQSPKYLFRKEGQNVTLSCEQNLNHDAMYWYRQDPGQGLRLIYYSQIVNDFQKGDIAEGYSVSREKKESFPLTVTSAQKNPTAFYLCASSMMGAGTGELFFGEGSRLTVL.

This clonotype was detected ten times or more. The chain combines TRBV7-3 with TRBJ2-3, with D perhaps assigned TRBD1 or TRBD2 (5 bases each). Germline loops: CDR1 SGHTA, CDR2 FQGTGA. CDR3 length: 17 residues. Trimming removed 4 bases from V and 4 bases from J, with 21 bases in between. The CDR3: CASSSGDEGKGADTQYF. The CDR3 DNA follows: TGTGCCAGCAGCTCCGGAGATGAGGGGAAGGGTGCAGATACGCAGTATTTT. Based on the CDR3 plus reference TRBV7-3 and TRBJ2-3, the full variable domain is GAGVSQTPSNKVTEKGKYVELRCDPISGHTALYWYRQSLGQGPEFLIYFQGTGAADDSGLPNDRFFAVRPEGSVSTLKIQRTERGDSAVYLCASSSGDEGKGADTQYFGPGTRLTVL.